A single sample gave rise to the 32 T cell receptor beta chains below, sequenced in a study of T cells in Graves' hyperthyroidism and ophthalmopathy. The investigators amplified TCR beta CDR3 regions from RNA transcripts. A set of HTBI primers served as the primers for a first-round RT-PCR of the TCR CDR3. TCRdb analysed the multiplex PCR reads with MiXCR anew, one entry per CDR3 protein. The profile covers 500,000 to 700,000 distinct CDR3 sequences, with 16% appearing a single time and roughly 18% taken by the ten largest. Sample: blood. These receptor sequences come from a woman between 18 and 29 years old with Graves' hyperthyroidism.

The chain recombines TRBV3-1 with TRBJ1-6; D possibly corresponds to TRBD1 (5 bases). Deletions cut 1 base from V and 10 bases from J, with 17 bases between. Germline-derived CDR1 and CDR2 are LGHDT and YNNKEL (reference sequence). The CDR3 runs to 16 residues. Written as DNA, the CDR3 is TGTGCCAGCAGCCAAGGGTCATCGGGGCGAGGATCACCCCTCCACTTT. Protein sequence: CASSQGSSGRGSPLHF.

The gene calls are TRBV6-1 and TRBJ2-1; 7 bases fit TRBD2. CDR1 MNHNS and CDR2 SASEGT come from the germline V gene. The CDR3 runs to 16 residues. V lost 5 bases and J lost 6; bases outside the gene matches: 13. The CDR3 sequence is CASSSTQAGHINEQFF. For the CDR3, the DNA is TGTGCCAGCAGTAGTACCCAAGCGGGGCATATCAATGAGCAGTTCTTC.

This clonotype was found many times. This CDR3 reads CASSGGLNEKLFF. The DNA of the CDR3 is TGTGCCAGCAGTGGGGGGCTGAATGAAAAACTGTTTTTT. This chain links TRBV28 with TRBJ1-4; perhaps TRBD1 as D (6 bases). Germline CDR1 reads MDHEN; CDR2 reads SYDVKM. The CDR3 is 13 residues long. The V gene lost 5 bases and the J gene lost 5 bases, with 9 bases spanning the gap.

V is TRBV19 and J is TRBJ1-4, with 9 bases that match TRBD1. The V gene end was trimmed by 4 bases and the J gene end by 10 bases; junction bases not matched to a gene: 10. CDR3 length equals 15 residues. The germline CDR1 and CDR2 sequences are LNHDA and SQIVND (reference sequence). The CDR3 region has the DNA TGTGCCAGTAGTACTCTCGGACAGGGGTCGGGAAAACTGTTTTTT. Amino acid sequence: CASSTLGQGSGKLFF.

The rearrangement uses TRBV12-3 or TRBV12-4 and TRBJ2-7; 9 nucleotides agree with TRBD1. The junction had 6 bases not matched to a gene; V was cut back by 6 bases and J by 3 bases. The CDR3 runs 14 residues. CDR3 DNA sequence: TGTGCCAGCAGCCGCGCGACAGGGGGCTACGAGCAGTACTTC. This gives the protein CASSRATGGYEQYF.

This clonotype has at least ten counts. The CDR3 region has the DNA TGTGCCAGCGTAAACAGACACAATGAGCAGTTCTTC. As protein: CASVNRHNEQFF. The chain combines TRBV28 with TRBJ2-1; D gene uncertain. The CDR3 has 12 amino acids. V shed 8 bases and J shed 5 bases, with 10 bases lying between them. CDR1 and CDR2 from the germline V gene are MDHEN and SYDVKM. The whole variable domain, filled in from reference TRBV28 and TRBJ2-1, reads DVKVTQSSRYLVKRTGEKVFLECVQDMDHENMFWYRQDPGLGLRLIYFSYDVKMKEKGDIPEGYSVSREKKERFSLILESASTNQTSMYLCASVNRHNEQFFGPGTRLTVL.

The table lists this clonotype with many counts. This chain connects TRBV5-6 to TRBJ1-1; no clear D. CDR3 length: 14 residues. The germline gives CDR1 SGHDT, CDR2 YYEEEE. V was cut by 0 bases and J by 6 bases, with 12 bases left in between. CDR3 nucleotide sequence: TGTGCCAGCAGCTTGGTCCCGGGCGGCCCTGAAGCTTTCTTT. It translates to CASSLVPGGPEAFF.

V is TRBV7-6 and J is TRBJ2-7; D tentatively reads TRBD1 or TRBD2 (5 bases each). The better agreement between TRBJ2-1 and the DNA end casts doubt on the J call. Germline loops: CDR1 SGHVS, CDR2 FNYEAQ. The CDR3 has 14 amino acids. In nucleotides, the CDR3 is TGTGCCAGCAGCTTAGCGGGACGGAACTACGAGCAGTTCTTC. Encoded protein: CASSLAGRNYEQFF.

The V gene is TRBV29-1, the J gene TRBJ2-3; D might be TRBD2 (6 bases). The germline V gene encodes CDR1 SQVTM and CDR2 ANQGSEA. The V end lost 4 bases, the J end lost 1 base, and 6 bases lay between the germline ends. CDR3 length: 12 residues. The chain's CDR3 is CSVVAGTDTQYF. For the CDR3, the DNA is TGCAGCGTTGTAGCGGGCACAGATACGCAGTATTTT.

This clonotype was seen many times. The chain joins TRBV2 to TRBJ2-3; D remains unclear. CDR1 SNHLY and CDR2 FYNNEI come from the germline V gene. The CDR3 is 12 residues long. The V end lost 7 bases, the J end lost 2 bases, and 7 bases lay between the germline ends. CDR3 bases: TGTGCCAGCATATGGTCCACAGATACGCAGTATTTT. It encodes CASIWSTDTQYF.

The chain couples TRBV5-6 to TRBJ1-1; a possible D gene is TRBD1 (6 bases). Germline V gene sequence: CDR1 SGHDT, CDR2 YYEEEE. The CDR3 is 12 amino acids. Trimming removed 3 bases from V and 10 bases from J, with 13 bases in between. CDR3 region: CASSWTGAGAFF. Written as DNA, the CDR3 is TGTGCCAGCAGCTGGACGGGGGCCGGAGCTTTCTTT.

This clonotype showed up many times. The chain joins TRBV3-1 to TRBJ2-7; TRBD2 is a possible D gene (6 bases). Germline V gene sequence: CDR1 LGHDT, CDR2 YNNKEL (reference sequence). Trimming stripped 4 bases from V and 0 bases from J, with 16 bases between. The CDR3 covers 16 residues. In nucleotides, the CDR3 is TGTGCCAGCAGCCGAGGAAGGAGGGCGAGCTCCTACGAGCAGTACTTC. Amino acid sequence: CASSRGRRASSYEQYF.

A few counts support this clonotype. The V call is TRBV7-9, the J call TRBJ1-5; 9 bases line up with TRBD1. The CDR3 is 15 amino acids. V lost 5 bases to trimming and J lost 4 bases; unmatched junction nucleotides: 6. In germline, CDR1 is SEHNR, CDR2 FQNEAQ (reference sequence). DNA of the CDR3: TGTGCCAGCAGCCCCGGGACAGGGTGGAATCAGCCCCAGCATTTT. Translating gives CASSPGTGWNQPQHF.

The chain has TRBV4-1 and TRBJ1-6, with D hard to call. Germline V CDR1 and CDR2: MGHRA, YSYEKL. The germline V and J ends were trimmed by 7 bases and 0 bases, with 13 bases remaining between them. The CDR3 totals 16 residues. This CDR3 reads CASTRSTRSYNSPLHF. In DNA form, the CDR3 reads TGCGCCAGCACGAGGAGCACACGCTCCTATAATTCACCCCTCCACTTT.

This clonotype was counted ten times or more. The chain employs TRBV6-1 and TRBJ1-3, with D uncertain. Germline loops: CDR1 MNHNS, CDR2 SASEGT. The CDR3 has 14 amino acids. V lost 7 bases, J lost 2 bases, and 12 bases lay in between. This chain's CDR3 is CASNDLITGNTIYF. The CDR3 coding sequence is TGTGCCAGCAACGACTTGATCACTGGAAACACCATATATTTT.

This clonotype was seen only a few times. Possible read error: a much larger clone is one base away. The rearrangement joins TRBV11-2 to TRBJ2-3, with 7 bases identical to TRBD2. V shed 7 bases, J shed 3 bases, and the junction held 7 bases outside the gene matches. Germline assignment: CDR1 SGHAT and CDR2 FQNNGV. This CDR3 spans 14 amino acids. CDR3: CASTKRDRTDTQYF. CDR3 in DNA: TGTGCCAGCACAAAGCGGGACCGGACAGATACGCAGTATTTT.

This clonotype was observed a few times. The chain joins TRBV10-3 to TRBJ2-7; D may be TRBD1 (5 bases). The CDR3 contains 13 residues. Trimming cost V 3 bases and J 3 bases, with 9 bases left between them. CDR1 is ENHRY and CDR2 is SYGVKD in the germline V gene. CDR3 bases: TGTGCCATCAGTGACGACAGTGGCTACGAGCAGTACTTC. Amino acids: CAISDDSGYEQYF.

CDR3 loop: CSVTGGVYNEQFF. The DNA of the CDR3 is TGCAGCGTGACCGGCGGGGTCTACAATGAGCAGTTCTTC. The chain links TRBV29-1 to TRBJ2-1, with D tentatively TRBD2 (6 bases). This CDR3 has 13 residues. V was trimmed by 6 bases and J by 3 bases, leaving 12 bases between them. The germline V gene has CDR1 SQVTM and CDR2 ANQGSEA.

The chain is built from TRBV12-3 or TRBV12-4 and TRBJ1-2; the match to TRBD1 covers 9 bases. The CDR3 covers 13 residues. The ends lost 5 bases at V and 9 bases at J; junction bases unmatched: 7. The CDR3 spells CASSAHRGRSYTF. The CDR3 DNA is TGTGCCAGCAGTGCCCACAGGGGGCGAAGCTACACCTTC.

This clonotype appeared a few times. The chain employs TRBV7-9 and TRBJ2-1, with D tentatively TRBD2 (5 bases). With 4 bases removed from V and 4 bases from J, the gap between germline ends came to 17 bases. CDR1 and CDR2 (germline): SEHNR, FQNEAQ (reference sequence). The CDR3 contains 16 residues. The CDR3 is CASSWLRVSMYNEQFF. CDR3 sequence (DNA): TGTGCCAGCAGCTGGCTGCGGGTGTCGATGTACAATGAGCAGTTCTTC.

A few counts support this clonotype. The chain combines TRBV15 with TRBJ2-7; D is uncertain. Germline values: CDR1 LNHNV, CDR2 YYDKDF (reference sequence). The CDR3 is 16 residues long. Trimming removed 0 bases at V and 2 bases at J, with 14 bases between. Here the CDR3 reads CATSRDPGSRTYEQYF. DNA of the CDR3: TGTGCCACCAGCAGAGATCCGGGTTCCAGGACCTACGAGCAGTACTTC.

V is TRBV19 and J is TRBJ2-3; D is possibly TRBD2 (6 bases). Between the trimmed V and J ends, which lost 10 bases and 4 bases, there was a span of 15 bases. Looked up from germline, CDR1 is LNHDA and CDR2 is SQIVND (reference sequence). The CDR3 is 13 amino acids. CDR3 sequence: CATRLGSADTQYF. CDR3 DNA: TGTGCCACCCGACTAGGTAGCGCAGATACGCAGTATTTT.

This clonotype was seen at least ten times. The chain couples TRBV2 to TRBJ2-3; perhaps D is TRBD1 or TRBD2 (6 bases each). This CDR3 has 20 amino acids. The ends were cut back, 7 bases at V and 5 bases at J, with 34 bases in the middle. Germline V gives CDR1 SNHLY, CDR2 FYNNEI. Here the CDR3 reads CASNPHRAPPLRRDGDTQYF. CDR3 coding DNA: TGTGCCAGCAATCCGCACAGGGCTCCCCCGCTCCGGCGGGACGGAGATACGCAGTATTTT.

There are many counts of this clonotype. The V and J genes are TRBV20-1 and TRBJ2-3, with 10 bases fitting TRBD2. Germline CDR1 is DFQATT and CDR2 is SNEGSKA (reference sequence). The CDR3 covers 14 residues. V was clipped by 2 bases and J by 7 bases; unmatched bases: 6. The CDR3 region is CSARSSGRGYTQYF. The CDR3 DNA is TGCAGTGCTAGATCTAGCGGGAGAGGGTATACGCAGTATTTT.

This clonotype was seen more than once but under ten times. As DNA, the CDR3 is TGTGCCAGCTCACCCGGTTACAGGGAAAATGAAAAACTGTTTTTT. It encodes CASSPGYRENEKLFF. The chain has TRBV18 and TRBJ1-4; maybe TRBD1 (6 bases). The ends were cut back, 3 bases at V and 5 bases at J, with 13 bases in the middle. Germline-derived CDR1 and CDR2 are KGHSH and LQKENI. The CDR3 loop spans 15 amino acids. Drawing the rest from reference TRBV18 and TRBJ1-4, the complete variable domain is NAGVMQNPRHLVRRRGQEARLRCSPMKGHSHVYWYRQLPEEGLKFMVYLQKENIIDESGMPKERFSAEFPKEGPSILRIQQVVRGDSAAYFCASSPGYRENEKLFFGSGTQLSVL.

The J gene is TRBJ1-2, the V gene TRBV3-1, with 12 positions matching TRBD1. The CDR3 covers 16 residues. With 0 bases clipped from V and 8 bases from J, the junction kept 7 bases outside the gene matches. Germline V lookup: CDR1 LGHDT, CDR2 YNNKEL (reference sequence). CDR3 amino acids: CASSQDKGTGGQGYTF. CDR3 DNA sequence: TGTGCCAGCAGCCAAGATAAGGGGACAGGGGGCCAAGGCTACACCTTC.

This clonotype was seen many times. This chain uses TRBV28 with TRBJ2-1; 11 positions match TRBD1. Germline assignment: CDR1 MDHEN and CDR2 SYDVKM. V lost 7 bases to trimming and J lost 6 bases; unmatched junction nucleotides: 5. This CDR3 has 14 amino acids. Written as DNA, the CDR3 is TGTGCCAGCAATCGAGGACAGGGGGCCAATGAGCAGTTCTTC. Residues: CASNRGQGANEQFF.

This clonotype was counted at least ten times. The rearrangement uses TRBV5-1 and TRBJ2-7; D possibly corresponds to TRBD1 (6 bases). Germline lookup yields CDR1 SGHRS and CDR2 YFSETQ. The CDR3 is 12 amino acids. V gave up 4 bases and J gave up 7 bases, with 12 bases separating them. The DNA for the CDR3 is TGCGCCAGCAGCCACAGGGTGGGTGAGCAGTACTTC. This codes for CASSHRVGEQYF.

In its sample, this clonotype was seen many times. The chain carries TRBV4-1 and TRBJ2-7; 8 bases align to TRBD2. CDR3 length equals 16 residues. After removal of 1 base from V and 3 bases from J, the junction contained 8 bases not matched to a gene. The germline CDR1 and CDR2 sequences are MGHRA and YSYEKL. The CDR3 sequence is CASSQGGAGVHYEQYF. In nucleotides, the CDR3 is TGCGCCAGCAGCCAAGGGGGAGCGGGAGTTCACTACGAGCAGTACTTC.

A single count supports this clonotype. An end of the junction does not agree with germline; a read error may underlie this. The V gene is TRBV18, the J gene TRBJ1-5; D perhaps matches TRBD1 (6 bases). The CDR3 totals 14 residues. The germline CDR1 and CDR2 sequences are KGHSH and LQKENI. CDR3 DNA: TGTGCCAGCTCGCCACAGGGACGGGATCAGCCCCAGCATTTT. It codes for CASSPQGRDQPQHF. The full variable domain, with the rest looked up from reference TRBV18 and TRBJ1-5, is NAGVMQNPRHLVRRRGQEARLRCSPMKGHSHVYWYRQLPEEGLKFMVYLQKENIIDESGMPKERFSAEFPKEGPSILRIQQVVRGDSAAYFCASSPQGRDQPQHFGDGTRLSIL.

This clonotype was observed at least ten times. This sequence joins TRBV6-2 or TRBV6-3 and TRBJ2-1; 7 bases match TRBD2. CDR3 length: 13 residues. Looked up from germline, CDR1 is MNHEY and CDR2 is SVGEGT. J gave up 5 bases and V 7 bases, and 5 bases lay outside the gene matches. The CDR3 sequence: CASTLAEHNEQFF. The DNA of the CDR3 is TGTGCCAGCACCCTAGCGGAACACAATGAGCAGTTCTTC.

V is TRBV24-1 and J is TRBJ2-5, with D possibly matching TRBD2 (5 bases). This CDR3 is 13 amino acids long. CDR1 is KGHDR and CDR2 is SFDVKD in the germline V gene. The V gene lost 9 bases and the J gene lost 2 bases, with 12 bases spanning the gap. The CDR3 reads CATGLGRQETQYF. CDR3 nucleotides: TGTGCCACCGGGTTGGGGAGACAAGAGACCCAGTACTTC.